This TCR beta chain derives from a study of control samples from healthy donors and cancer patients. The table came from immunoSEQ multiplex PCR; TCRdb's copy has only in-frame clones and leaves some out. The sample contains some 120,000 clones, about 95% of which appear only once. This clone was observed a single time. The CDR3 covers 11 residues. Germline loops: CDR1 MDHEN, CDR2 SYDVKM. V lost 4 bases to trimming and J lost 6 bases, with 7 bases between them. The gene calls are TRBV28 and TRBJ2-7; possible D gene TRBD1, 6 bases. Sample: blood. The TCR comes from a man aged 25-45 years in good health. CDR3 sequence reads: CASSYRVEQYF. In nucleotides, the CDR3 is TGTGCCAGCAGTTACAGGGTCGAGCAGTACTTC.